Following are 30 T cell receptor beta chains from one sample sequenced in a study of radiotherapy plus CTLA-4 blockade in lung cancer. Sequencing used immunoSEQ multiplex PCR; TCRdb keeps in-frame clones, though not all of them. The table lists tens of thousands of clones, 75% to 80% of them singletons. The sequenced sample was peripheral blood, obtained from a patient treated with radiotherapy plus ipilimumab. These receptors were taken from a human donor with non-small cell lung cancer whose response to radiotherapy plus ipilimumab could not be evaluated.

V is TRBV6-5 and J is TRBJ2-7, with D tentatively TRBD1 (6 bases). The length of the CDR3 is 13 residues. CDR1 and CDR2 from the germline V gene are MNHEY and SVGAGI. V shed 4 bases and J shed 4 bases, with 11 bases lying between them. CDR3 protein: CASSLQGPYEQYF. The DNA for the CDR3 is TGTGCCAGCAGTTTACAGGGCCCTTACGAGCAGTACTTC.

The V call is TRBV29-1, the J call TRBJ2-5, with 7 bases aligning to TRBD1. CDR1 is SQVTM, CDR2 ANQGSEA, per germline. The CDR3 runs 13 residues. The ends lost 3 bases at V and 10 bases at J; junction bases unmatched: 11. Here the CDR3 DNA reads TGCAGCGTTGACTCCGGGACAGACGTTGGCCAGTACTTC. Protein sequence: CSVDSGTDVGQYF.

V usage is TRBV4-1 and J usage is TRBJ2-4; D might be TRBD1 (6 bases). The CDR3 contains 17 residues. The V end lost 2 bases, the J end lost 0 bases, and 14 bases lay between the germline ends. Germline CDR1 and CDR2: MGHRA and YSYEKL. CDR3 in DNA: TGCGCCAGCAGCCAATGGGGGCCTGGACTAGCCAAAAACATTCAGTACTTC. Its translation: CASSQWGPGLAKNIQYF.

V is TRBV15 and J is TRBJ1-1; D call uncertain. CDR3 length: 17 residues. Trimming pared 0 bases from V and 6 bases from J, leaving 20 bases between. CDR1 is LNHNV and CDR2 is YYDKDF in the germline V gene (reference sequence). The CDR3 DNA reads as TGTGCCACCAGCAGAGACGGTAGGACTGGCGGTAATCCTGAAGCTTTCTTT. Its protein is CATSRDGRTGGNPEAFF.

The genes are TRBV11-3 and TRBJ1-1, with no clear D. Germline CDR1 is SGHNT and CDR2 is YENEEA. V was clipped by 1 base and J by 6 bases, with 12 bases between them. The CDR3 extends over 14 amino acids. The CDR3, as DNA: TGTGCCAGCAGCTTAGGAGGCTTAGGAGCTGAAGCTTTCTTT. Amino acids: CASSLGGLGAEAFF.

This clone was counted only a few times. The rearrangement uses TRBV7-3 and TRBJ2-2; 9 positions match TRBD2. Germline V CDR1 and CDR2: SGHTA, FQGTGA. The CDR3 extends over 16 amino acids. The V gene end was trimmed by 5 bases and the J gene end by 6 bases; junction bases not matched to a gene: 10. The CDR3 reads CASSTNSGSTAGELFF. CDR3 DNA sequence: TGTGCCAGCAGCACCAATAGCGGGAGTACCGCCGGGGAGCTGTTTTTT.

There are a few counts of this clone. The rearrangement links TRBV5-8 to TRBJ2-1; 11 bases map to TRBD2. The CDR3 runs to 16 residues. V shed 2 bases and J 6 bases; nucleotides not matched to a gene: 7. Germline assignment: CDR1 SGHTS and CDR2 YDEGEE. CDR3 loop: CASSLKSLAGGNEQFF. The CDR3 bases are TGTGCCAGCAGCTTAAAAAGCCTAGCGGGAGGCAATGAGCAGTTCTTC.

CDR3 in DNA: TGTGCCAGCGGGACAGGGCCGACCTACGAGCAGTACTTC. Residues: CASGTGPTYEQYF. This rearrangement joins TRBV28 to TRBJ2-7; TRBD1 matches at 9 bases. The junction had 4 bases not matched to a gene; V was cut back by 8 bases and J by 2 bases. The CDR3 extends over 13 amino acids. The germline CDR1 and CDR2 sequences are MDHEN and SYDVKM.

This clone was detected only once. The chain carries TRBV29-1 and TRBJ2-1, with unresolved D. CDR1 is SQVTM and CDR2 is ANQGSEA in the germline V gene. V lost 0 bases and J 10 bases, leaving 4 bases between the germline ends. The CDR3 is made up of 10 amino acids. DNA of the CDR3: TGCAGCGTTGAAGATCTAGAGCAGTTCTTC. It translates to CSVEDLEQFF.

V and J are TRBV5-6 and TRBJ1-1; D not certain. V lost 3 bases, J lost 9 bases, and 18 bases lay in between. The CDR3 covers 14 residues. CDR1 SGHDT and CDR2 YYEEEE come from the germline V gene. The CDR3 spells CASSSLDRRAQAFF. CDR3 in DNA: TGTGCCAGCAGCTCCCTGGACCGGAGGGCGCAAGCTTTCTTT.

Only one count was recorded for this clone. The chain employs TRBV11-3 and TRBJ2-3; 11 bases are shared with TRBD1. Germline values: CDR1 SGHNT, CDR2 YENEEA. The CDR3 runs 13 residues. The V segment lost 4 bases and the J segment 14 bases; nucleotides outside the gene matches: 8. The CDR3 loop is CASSSLWTGGMYF. The CDR3 DNA sequence: TGTGCCAGCAGCTCCCTCTGGACAGGGGGCATGTATTTT.

The CDR3 sequence: CASSYLGVKTYEQYF. The CDR3 DNA follows: TGTGCCAGCAGTTACCTCGGGGTTAAGACCTACGAGCAGTACTTC. The V call is TRBV6-5, the J call TRBJ2-7, with D tentatively TRBD2 (5 bases). The germline gives CDR1 MNHEY, CDR2 SVGAGI. The CDR3 extends over 15 amino acids. The V end lost 2 bases, the J end lost 2 bases, and 13 bases lay between the germline ends.

The rearrangement uses TRBV9 and TRBJ1-1; D is perhaps TRBD1 (6 bases). The ends were cut back, 4 bases at V and 1 base at J, with 17 bases in the middle. The germline gives CDR1 SGDLS, CDR2 YYNGEE. The CDR3 has 16 residues. The CDR3 nucleotides are TGTGCCAGCAGCCCCCGGTGGGGGCCAGGGAACACTGAAGCTTTCTTT. This gives the protein CASSPRWGPGNTEAFF. Together with reference TRBV9 and TRBJ1-1, the CDR3 gives the full variable domain: DSGVTQTPKHLITATGQRVTLRCSPRSGDLSVYWYQQSLDQGLQFLIQYYNGEERAKGNILERFSAQQFPDLHSELNLSSLELGDSALYFCASSPRWGPGNTEAFFGQGTRLTVV.

The V gene is TRBV28, the J gene TRBJ1-1, with D perhaps TRBD1 (5 bases). With 2 bases removed from V and 0 bases from J, the gap between germline ends came to 10 bases. The CDR3 consists of 15 residues. Germline CDR1 and CDR2: MDHEN and SYDVKM. The CDR3 region has the DNA TGTGCCAGCAGTTTAGGGGCAGTCATGAACACTGAAGCTTTCTTT. As protein: CASSLGAVMNTEAFF.

This clone was counted a single time. The chain employs TRBV15 and TRBJ2-3, with 8 bases that match TRBD2. Germline CDR1 LNHNV, CDR2 YYDKDF (reference sequence). The V and J ends lost 4 bases and 1 base, in that order; junction bases with no gene match: 4. The CDR3 is 15 amino acids. CDR3 nucleotides: TGTGCCACCAGCAAGGGACTAGGAGGCACAGATACGCAGTATTTT. It translates to CATSKGLGGTDTQYF.

The V gene is TRBV27, the J gene TRBJ2-6; possible D gene TRBD1, 5 bases. The germline V and J ends were trimmed by 3 bases and 2 bases, with 8 bases remaining between them. Germline V gives CDR1 MNHEY, CDR2 SMNVEV (reference sequence). The CDR3 has 15 residues. The CDR3 DNA follows: TGTGCCAGCAGTTTTGGGGCCACTGGGGCCAACGTCCTGACTTTC. It codes for CASSFGATGANVLTF.

The V call is TRBV28, the J call TRBJ1-1, with D maybe TRBD1 (6 bases). This CDR3 comprises 13 residues. V lost 7 bases, J lost 9 bases, and 18 bases lay in between. Germline V gives CDR1 MDHEN, CDR2 SYDVKM. The CDR3 bases are TGTGCCAGCACCCTCGTGGGGGCCCACAAAGCTTTCTTT. Protein: CASTLVGAHKAFF.

The CDR3 sequence: CAWTRRAGGTETQYF. The CDR3 nucleotides read TGTGCCTGGACTCGCCGGGCGGGGGGGACAGAGACCCAGTACTTC. The chain employs TRBV30 and TRBJ2-5; 9 bases line up with TRBD2. Germline V lookup: CDR1 GTSNPN, CDR2 SVGIG (reference sequence). The CDR3 loop spans 15 amino acids. With V trimmed by 4 bases and J by 4 bases, 10 bases remained unmatched.

On this clone itself: The same CDR3 arises from other DNA sequences in this sample as well. The chain couples TRBV5-6 to TRBJ2-2; D gene uncertain. The CDR3 contains 14 residues. Germline V lookup: CDR1 SGHDT, CDR2 YYEEEE. Trimming removed 3 bases at V and 2 bases at J, with 8 bases between. The CDR3: CASSSGFNTGELFF. The CDR3 DNA is TGTGCCAGCAGCTCCGGGTTCAACACCGGGGAGCTGTTTTTT.

The CDR3 is CASSPGQGGRSNEAFF. CDR3 nucleotides: TGCGCCAGCAGCCCCGGACAGGGAGGGAGGTCTAATGAAGCTTTCTTT. This rearrangement joins TRBV4-1 to TRBJ1-1; TRBD1 matches 8 bases. Per germline, CDR1 MGHRA and CDR2 YSYEKL. With V trimmed by 4 bases and J by 7 bases, 14 bases remained unmatched. This CDR3 spans 16 amino acids.

The gene calls are TRBV5-5 and TRBJ2-1; 9 bases agree with TRBD1. Germline V gene lookup returns CDR1 SGHKS and CDR2 YYEKEE (reference sequence). This CDR3 is built from 16 residues. V gave up 0 bases and J gave up 9 bases; unmatched junction bases: 10. CDR3 DNA: TGTGCCAGCAGCTTGGATTTGGGGACAGGGCGGGGTGAGCAGTTCTTC. Protein sequence: CASSLDLGTGRGEQFF.

The rearrangement links TRBV4-2 to TRBJ1-4; D may be TRBD1 (6 bases). V dropped 4 bases and J dropped 7 bases, with 13 bases sitting between them. The germline CDR1 and CDR2 sequences are LGHNA and YNFKEQ. The CDR3 spans 14 residues. CDR3 sequence: CASSRGQGSEKLFF. The CDR3 DNA follows: TGTGCCAGCAGCCGGGGGCAGGGGAGTGAAAAACTGTTTTTT.

The gene calls are TRBV10-3 and TRBJ1-5, with a weak D call TRBD1 (6 bases). V lost 3 bases and J lost 6, with 12 bases in between. Germline lookup yields CDR1 ENHRY and CDR2 SYGVKD. The CDR3 runs 14 residues. CDR3: CAISETGLGQPQHF. CDR3 sequence (DNA): TGTGCCATCAGTGAAACAGGGTTGGGTCAGCCCCAGCATTTT.

The chain has TRBV7-9 and TRBJ1-4; 10 nucleotides match TRBD1. The ends lost 1 base at V and 2 bases at J; junction bases unmatched: 4. Looked up from germline, CDR1 is SEHNR and CDR2 is FQNEAQ (reference sequence). This CDR3 region has 17 residues. The CDR3 is CASSLGDRGVTNEKLFF. The DNA of the CDR3 is TGTGCCAGCAGCTTAGGGGACAGGGGAGTCACTAATGAAAAACTGTTTTTT.

The J gene is TRBJ1-3, the V gene TRBV5-1; TRBD1 matches 8 bases. V was pared by 4 bases and J by 3 bases, with 12 bases of the junction left unmatched. CDR1 SGHRS and CDR2 YFSETQ come from the germline V gene. The CDR3 covers 17 residues. As DNA, the CDR3 is TGCGCCAGCAGCCCACGCGACCTCAGGGGGCTTGGAAACACCATATATTTT. It encodes CASSPRDLRGLGNTIYF.

The chain links TRBV7-2 to TRBJ2-1; 10 bases are a match to TRBD2. Germline V gene data show CDR1 as SGHTA and CDR2 as FQGNSA. The junction had 6 bases not matched to a gene; V was cut back by 1 base and J by 9 bases. This CDR3 is built from 15 residues. The CDR3 loop reads CASSLDGSGRIEQFF. CDR3 bases: TGTGCCAGCAGCTTAGATGGTAGCGGGAGGATTGAGCAGTTCTTC.

The chain links TRBV27 to TRBJ2-7; 7 bases are a match to TRBD2. V lost 4 bases to trimming and J lost 2 bases; unmatched junction nucleotides: 11. Per the germline V gene, CDR1 is MNHEY and CDR2 is SMNVEV (reference sequence). The CDR3 is 16 amino acids. CDR3 residues: CASSSYRAGLPYEQYF. The CDR3 DNA reads TGTGCCAGCAGTTCCTATAGAGCGGGGTTACCCTACGAGCAGTACTTC.

The CDR3 DNA sequence: TGTGCCAGCAGCCGAGCCCAGAGGGAAGCTAACTATGGCTACACCTTC. It is translated as CASSRAQREANYGYTF. The rearrangement links TRBV11-2 to TRBJ1-2; D is unclear. The CDR3 is 16 amino acids. Trimming left V 5 bases short and J 0 bases short, with 16 bases between. CDR1 is SGHAT and CDR2 is FQNNGV in the germline V gene.

This chain links TRBV11-2 with TRBJ2-7; the D is unclear. This CDR3 is built from 12 residues. Trimming took off 7 bases at V and 9 bases at J, with 16 bases between the two ends. Looked up from germline, CDR1 is SGHAT and CDR2 is FQNNGV. The CDR3 sequence: CASTSRVPWQYF. In DNA form, the CDR3 reads TGTGCCAGCACCTCCCGGGTCCCGTGGCAGTACTTC.

The gene calls are TRBV27 and TRBJ2-7, with a weak D call TRBD2 (5 bases). The V gene lost 4 bases and the J gene lost 7 bases, with 11 bases spanning the gap. The CDR3 extends over 12 amino acids. CDR1 is MNHEY, CDR2 SMNVEV, per germline (reference sequence). In DNA, the CDR3 is TGTGCCAGCAGTTCGGGGTTAGGGGAGCAGTACTTC. It translates to CASSSGLGEQYF.